The sequence of this TCR beta chain was determined in a study of shared clonotypes between healthy human individuals (TCRdb year 2020). Looking at the study overall: The cohort included a few men and a couple of women between 18 and 49 years of age. For each donor, three plates each were used for CD4 naive and CD4 memory, two plates were used for CD8 naive, and one plate was used for CD8 memory. Leukapheresis yielded between about 0.85 and 10 billion PBMCs per donor. Different laboratories and diverse techniques were used to prepare libraries and sequence TCR repertoires, to increase sequencing depth and limit assay-specific biases. To estimate repertoire size and how much clonotypes are shared between individuals, the study performed deep sequencing of blood TCR repertoires from 4 to 6 healthy adults. Results and caveats for the whole study, not just this receptor: Sampling was restricted to blood, and TCR repertoires in tissue are likely to differ from TCR repertoires in blood. Because the study included only a small number of donors, the genetic and exposure-history diversity represented was limited. Compared with non-shared clonotypes, the clonotypes found in all four sorted-subset donors had higher generation probabilities. Pairwise subsampling led to the expectation that sequencing depth would affect the degree of clonotype sharing among donors. Naive subsets generally had larger estimated clonotype richness than memory subsets did. Even with the large sequencing depth, rarefaction of the sorted-subset datasets indicated that sequencing was incomplete. About 5% of naive CD4, 3.5% of naive CD8, about 2.4% of memory CD4, and 0.35% to 0.4% of memory CD8 clonotypes were shared across several donors.

Using the deep immunoSEQ assay, TCR CDR3 regions were amplified from genomic DNA by multiplex PCR. For each cell subset, the extracted genomic DNA was distributed evenly across all wells of several immunoSEQ 96-well plates, and each plate served as one replicate. For sorted subsets, each replicate PCR was loaded with 200 ng genomic DNA, equivalent to about 33,000 T cell genomes. The purified libraries were quantified using a Qubit 3.0 fluorometer, sized with a Bioanalyzer 2100, and then quantified again using the KAPA Library Quantification kit. Every immunoSEQ 96-well plate was sequenced on a separate single-read 150-cycle Illumina NextSeq 550 flow cell. In the authors' own workflow: The immunoSEQ output contained only junctional sequences without quality scores, so filtering could not match that applied to full-length reads. Sequences were annotated with PyIR, a Python wrapper for IgBLAST v1.9, and V/J genes and CDR3 were assigned using IMGT germline references. Reads were removed for weak V/J assignments (E-value above 1e-6), missing CDR3, stop codons, out-of-frame junctions, or ambiguous translated residues. A V3J clonotype was defined by an identical inferred V gene, J gene, and CDR3 amino acid sequence. To compute the percentage overlap between repertoires, the number of shared unique clonotypes was divided by the size of the smaller repertoire. Repertoire richness was assessed with RTK rarefaction, the Chao1 estimator, and Recon v2.1 estimates of unobserved clonotypes. For all TCRbeta clonotypes obtained by the gDNA method from a few donors, generation probabilities were computed with OLGA. What TCRdb holds here is the immuneACCESS table cut down to in-frame rearrangements. Part of the clones is not present; checked against another copy, under half of the missing clones reflect an unresolved V gene, and the others are unexplained. That table gives V, J and clone size, and the DNA gave D and trimming. The sample yields 2 million to 2.5 million clones; 85% to 95% were counted once. About 0.39% of the sample lies in the top ten.

Unmatched junction bases come to 6, with V trimmed by 5 bases and J by 2 bases. CDR1 and CDR2 (SGHTA, FQGNSA) derive from the germline V gene. CDR3 length: 14 amino acids, cysteine to phenylalanine. Only the CDR3 part of the read is kept: 42 bases, read in frame from the first base. The donors were healthy, HIV-negative adults who had no recently reported acute infections or vaccinations. Every donor was a Caucasian adult residing in Nashville, Tennessee, USA. CD4+ T cells were enriched through magnetic negative selection, after which naive cells were positively selected on CD45RA and the remaining negative fraction served as the memory subset. Blood was obtained by leukapheresis, after which PBMCs were separated by Ficoll-Histopaque density gradient centrifugation and cryopreserved in liquid nitrogen vapor phase. Purity and quantity of every magnetically sorted T cell population were checked by analytical flow cytometry. Genomic DNA was isolated from each sorted fraction and quantified by UV absorbance on a Nanodrop 2000c.

As regards this clone: The antigen this receptor binds is unknown. Per-base quality was not reported, and no clone a single base away is much larger than it. Other DNA sequences in the sample encode the same CDR3.

This sequence uses TRBV7-2 and TRBJ2-7; a stretch of 7 junction bases matches TRBD1. The receptor comes from a man aged 18-30 years in good health. Some clones in this sample may be carry-over from other donors' samples. Sequences were obtained from naive CD4+ T cells from PBMCs. The sample's cell subset or site label, in plain terms: CD45RA+ positively selected. The nucleotide sequence is TGTGCCAGCAGCAGTAGGGACAGAACCTACGAGCAGTACTTC. It specifies CASSSRDRTYEQYF. With the rest looked up from the reference TRBV7-2 and TRBJ2-7 genes rather than sequenced, the full variable domain is GAGVSQSPSNKVTEKGKDVELRCDPISGHTALYWYRQSLGQGLEFLIYFQGNSAPDKSGLPSDRFSAERTGGSVSTLTIQRTQQEDSAVYLCASSSRDRTYEQYFGPGTRLTVT.